This T cell receptor (beta chain) was retrieved from a study of cytomegalovirus exposure and HLA in healthy donors. Regarding this clone: Its antigen is undetermined.

Researchers ran the PCR with 60 Vbeta and 13 Jbeta primers. This table comes from immunoSEQ multiplex PCR, and its TCRdb copy is limited to in-frame clones, with some not included. The sample holds roughly 190,000 clones, over 70% seen once. General study points: The study designated 150 or so TCR beta chains cytomegalovirus-associated.

This CDR3 contains 15 residues. V was clipped by 5 bases and J by 5 bases, with 17 bases between them. Germline loops: CDR1 SGHVS, CDR2 FNYEAQ. The sequencing input was PBMCs. The J gene is TRBJ2-3, the V gene TRBV7-6, with a possible D match to TRBD2 (7 bases). The TCR comes from a man aged 40-50 years in good health and CMV-seropositive. This CDR3 reads CASSALGGAEDTQYF. The CDR3 DNA is TGTGCCAGCAGCGCCCTTGGGGGGGCGGAAGATACGCAGTATTTT.